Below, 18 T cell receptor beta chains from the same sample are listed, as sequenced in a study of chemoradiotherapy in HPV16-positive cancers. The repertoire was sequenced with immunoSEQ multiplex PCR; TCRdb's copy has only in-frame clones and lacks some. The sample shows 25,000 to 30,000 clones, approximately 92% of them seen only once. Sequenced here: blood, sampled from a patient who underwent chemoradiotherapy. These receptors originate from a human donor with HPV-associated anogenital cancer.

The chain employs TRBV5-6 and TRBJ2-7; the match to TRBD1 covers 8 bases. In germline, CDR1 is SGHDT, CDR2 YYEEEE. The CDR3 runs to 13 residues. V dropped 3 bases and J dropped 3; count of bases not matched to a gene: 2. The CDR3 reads CASSSGQGYEQYF. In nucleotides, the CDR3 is TGTGCCAGCAGCTCCGGACAGGGCTACGAGCAGTACTTC. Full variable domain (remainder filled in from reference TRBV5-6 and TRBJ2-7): DAGVTQSPTHLIKTRGQQVTLRCSPKSGHDTVSWYQQALGQGPQFIFQYYEEEERQRGNFPDRFSGHQFPNYSSELNVNALLLGDSALYLCASSSGQGYEQYFGPGTRLTVT.

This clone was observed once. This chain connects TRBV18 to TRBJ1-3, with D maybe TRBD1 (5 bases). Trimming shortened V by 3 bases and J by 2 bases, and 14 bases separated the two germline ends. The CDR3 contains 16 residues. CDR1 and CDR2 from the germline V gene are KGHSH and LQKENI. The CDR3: CASSPQGEGAGNTIYF. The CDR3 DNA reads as TGTGCCAGCTCACCGCAGGGTGAAGGTGCTGGAAACACCATATATTTT.

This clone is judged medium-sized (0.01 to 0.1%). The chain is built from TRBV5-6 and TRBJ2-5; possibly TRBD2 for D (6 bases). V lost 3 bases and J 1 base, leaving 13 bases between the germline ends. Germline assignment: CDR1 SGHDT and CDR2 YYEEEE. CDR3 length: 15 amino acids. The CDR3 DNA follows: TGTGCCAGCAGCTGGATAGGGACTTTCCAAGAGACCCAGTACTTC. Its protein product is CASSWIGTFQETQYF.

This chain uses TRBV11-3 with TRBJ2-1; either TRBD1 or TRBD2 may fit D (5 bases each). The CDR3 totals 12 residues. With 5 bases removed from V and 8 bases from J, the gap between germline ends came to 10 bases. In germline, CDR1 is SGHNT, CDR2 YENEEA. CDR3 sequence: CASSPGADEQFF. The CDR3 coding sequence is TGTGCCAGCAGCCCCGGGGCGGATGAGCAGTTCTTC.

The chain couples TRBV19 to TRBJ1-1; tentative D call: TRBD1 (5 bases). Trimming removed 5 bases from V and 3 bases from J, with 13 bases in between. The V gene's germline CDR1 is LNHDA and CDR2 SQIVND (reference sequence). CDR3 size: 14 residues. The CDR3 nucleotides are TGTGCCAGTAGTCGACGACAGACAGACACTGAAGCTTTCTTT. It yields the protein CASSRRQTDTEAFF.

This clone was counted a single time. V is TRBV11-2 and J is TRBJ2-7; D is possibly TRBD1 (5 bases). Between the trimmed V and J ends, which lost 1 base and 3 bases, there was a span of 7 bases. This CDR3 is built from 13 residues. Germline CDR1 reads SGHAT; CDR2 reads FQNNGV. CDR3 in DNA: TGTGCCAGCAGCTTAGGGGGCGTCTACGAGCAGTACTTC. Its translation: CASSLGGVYEQYF.

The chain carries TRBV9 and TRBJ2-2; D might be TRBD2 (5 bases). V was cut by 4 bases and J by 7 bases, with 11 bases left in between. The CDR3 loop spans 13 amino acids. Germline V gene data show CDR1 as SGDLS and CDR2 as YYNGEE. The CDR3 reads CASSPQADGELFF. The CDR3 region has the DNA TGTGCCAGCAGCCCTCAAGCGGACGGGGAGCTGTTTTTT.

CDR3 amino acids: CASSGGATRANYGYTF. DNA of the CDR3: TGTGCCAGCAGTGGCGGCGCGACCAGAGCTAACTATGGCTACACCTTC. The chain combines TRBV2 with TRBJ1-2; D remains ambiguous. The germline V and J ends were trimmed by 4 bases and 0 bases, with 15 bases remaining between them. Per germline, CDR1 SNHLY and CDR2 FYNNEI. The CDR3 runs to 16 residues.

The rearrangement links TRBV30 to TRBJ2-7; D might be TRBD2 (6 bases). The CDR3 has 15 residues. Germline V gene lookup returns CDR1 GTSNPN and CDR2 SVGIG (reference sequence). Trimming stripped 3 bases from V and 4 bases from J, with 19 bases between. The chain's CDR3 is CAWSQSGLVLYEQYF. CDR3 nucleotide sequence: TGTGCCTGGAGCCAATCGGGACTCGTTTTATACGAGCAGTACTTC.

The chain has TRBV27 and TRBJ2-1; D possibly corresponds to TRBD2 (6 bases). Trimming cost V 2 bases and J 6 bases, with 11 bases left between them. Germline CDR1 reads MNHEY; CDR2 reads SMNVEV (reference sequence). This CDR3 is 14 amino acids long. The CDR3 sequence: CASSLQAGPNEQFF. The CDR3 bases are TGTGCCAGCAGTTTACAGGCGGGACCCAATGAGCAGTTCTTC.

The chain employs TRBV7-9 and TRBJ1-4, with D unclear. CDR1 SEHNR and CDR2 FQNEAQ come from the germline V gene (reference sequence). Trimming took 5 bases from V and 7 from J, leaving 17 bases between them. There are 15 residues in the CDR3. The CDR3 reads CASSPAEDLSEKLFF. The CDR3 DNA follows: TGTGCCAGCAGCCCGGCGGAGGATTTGAGTGAAAAACTGTTTTTT.

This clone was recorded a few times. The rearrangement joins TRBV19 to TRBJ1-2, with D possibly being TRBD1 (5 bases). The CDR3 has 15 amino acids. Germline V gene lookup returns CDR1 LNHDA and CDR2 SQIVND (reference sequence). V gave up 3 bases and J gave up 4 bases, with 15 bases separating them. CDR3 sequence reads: CASSIDRGILYGYTF. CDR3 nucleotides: TGTGCCAGTAGTATCGATCGGGGCATCCTCTATGGCTACACCTTC.

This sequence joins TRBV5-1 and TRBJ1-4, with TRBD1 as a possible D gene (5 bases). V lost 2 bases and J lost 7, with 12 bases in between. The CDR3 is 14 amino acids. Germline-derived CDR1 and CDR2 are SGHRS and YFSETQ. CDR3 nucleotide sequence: TGCGCCAGCAGCTTACCGGGCCAGGGTGAAAAACTGTTTTTT. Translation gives CASSLPGQGEKLFF.

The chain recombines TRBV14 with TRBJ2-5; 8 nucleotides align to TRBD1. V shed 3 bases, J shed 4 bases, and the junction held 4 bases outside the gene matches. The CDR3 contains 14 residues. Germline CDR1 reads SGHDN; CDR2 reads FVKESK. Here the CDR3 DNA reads TGTGCCAGCAGCCAGAGGACAGGGAGAGAGACCCAGTACTTC. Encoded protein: CASSQRTGRETQYF.

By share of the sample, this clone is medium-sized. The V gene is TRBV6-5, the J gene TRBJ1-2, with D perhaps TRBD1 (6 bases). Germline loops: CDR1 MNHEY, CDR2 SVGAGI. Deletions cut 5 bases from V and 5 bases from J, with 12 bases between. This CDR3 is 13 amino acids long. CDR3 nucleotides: TGTGCCAGCAGTCCCGGGACATGGTATGGCTACACCTTC. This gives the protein CASSPGTWYGYTF.

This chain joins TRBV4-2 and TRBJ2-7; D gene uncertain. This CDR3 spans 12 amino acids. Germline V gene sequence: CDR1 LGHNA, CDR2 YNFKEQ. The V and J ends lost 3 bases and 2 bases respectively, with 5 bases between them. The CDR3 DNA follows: TGTGCCAGCAGCCACACCACCTACGAGCAGTACTTC. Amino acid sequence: CASSHTTYEQYF.

The CDR3 sequence: CASSFPTSGRFYEQYF. CDR3 nucleotide sequence: TGTGCCAGCAGCTTTCCGACTAGCGGGAGATTCTACGAGCAGTACTTC. V usage is TRBV11-3 and J usage is TRBJ2-7; 12 nucleotides match TRBD2. Losses at the gene ends were 3 bases for V and 3 bases for J; bases not matched to a gene: 6. CDR3 length equals 16 residues. Per germline, CDR1 SGHNT and CDR2 YENEEA.

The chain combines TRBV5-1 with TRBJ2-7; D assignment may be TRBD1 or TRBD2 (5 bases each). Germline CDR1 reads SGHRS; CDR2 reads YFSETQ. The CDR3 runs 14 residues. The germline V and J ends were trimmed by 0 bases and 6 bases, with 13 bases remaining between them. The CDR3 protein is CASSLEGLASEQYF. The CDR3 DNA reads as TGCGCCAGCAGCTTGGAGGGGTTAGCGAGCGAGCAGTACTTC.